Shown below are 13 T cell receptor beta chains from a single sample sequenced in a study of blood T cell repertoires in COVID-19. Here immunoSEQ multiplex PCR was the method, and the copy in TCRdb shows in-frame clones only, minus some. The sample yields approximately 190,000 clones, just under 85% seen once. Sequenced sample: peripheral blood. The source is a woman aged 65 to 85 with active or convalescent COVID-19.

The chain is built from TRBV2 and TRBJ2-7; D ambiguous. The CDR3 is made up of 14 amino acids. The ends were cut back, 3 bases at V and 0 bases at J, with 9 bases in the middle. Germline CDR1 SNHLY, CDR2 FYNNEI. This CDR3 is CASSDGALSYEQYF. The CDR3 coding sequence is TGTGCCAGCAGTGATGGAGCGCTCTCCTACGAGCAGTACTTC.

The rearrangement links TRBV15 to TRBJ2-1, with D possibly matching TRBD2 (5 bases). Germline CDR1 and CDR2: LNHNV and YYDKDF (reference sequence). Trimming pared 3 bases from V and 4 bases from J, leaving 16 bases between. The CDR3 extends over 16 amino acids. CDR3 protein: CATSRGSWELYNEQFF. In DNA, the CDR3 is TGTGCCACCAGCAGGGGTTCCTGGGAGTTGTACAATGAGCAGTTCTTC. The whole variable domain, filled in from reference TRBV15 and TRBJ2-1, reads DAMVIQNPRYQVTQFGKPVTLSCSQTLNHNVMYWYQQKSSQAPKLLFHYYDKDFNNEADTPDNFQSRRPNTSFCFLDIRSPGLGDTAMYLCATSRGSWELYNEQFFGPGTRLTVL.

V usage is TRBV29-1 and J usage is TRBJ2-7, with unresolved D. The germline gives CDR1 SQVTM, CDR2 ANQGSEA. This CDR3 has 11 amino acids. Trimming removed 4 bases at V and 1 base at J, with 5 bases between. Written as DNA, the CDR3 is TGCAGCGTTGTTGAGTCCTACGAGCAGTACTTC. The encoded protein is CSVVESYEQYF.

V gene TRBV7-8 combines with J gene TRBJ2-7; TRBD1 matches at 9 bases. Trimming at V came to 5 bases and at J to 2 bases, leaving 10 bases not matched to a gene. CDR3 length: 16 residues. Germline CDR1 SGHVS, CDR2 FQNEAQ. DNA of the CDR3: TGTGCCAGCAGCACCCGTTTCGGGACAGGGACCTACGAGCAGTACTTC. The encoded protein is CASSTRFGTGTYEQYF. Full variable domain (rest looked up from reference TRBV7-8 and TRBJ2-7): GAGVSQSPRYKVAKRGQDVALRCDPISGHVSLFWYQQALGQGPEFLTYFQNEAQLDKSGLPSDRFFAERPEGSVSTLKIQRTQQEDSAVYLCASSTRFGTGTYEQYFGPGTRLTVT.

The table lists this clone with a few counts. The V call is TRBV6-1, the J call TRBJ1-1; 9 nucleotides agree with TRBD1. V lost 2 bases to trimming and J lost 10 bases; unmatched junction nucleotides: 2. The CDR3 is 12 residues long. CDR1 MNHNS and CDR2 SASEGT come from the germline V gene. This chain's CDR3 is CASSELDRGAFF. Written as DNA, the CDR3 is TGTGCCAGCAGTGAATTGGACAGGGGAGCTTTCTTT.

The chain is built from TRBV6-5 and TRBJ2-3; the D gene is possibly TRBD2 (6 bases). This CDR3 region has 15 residues. CDR1 MNHEY and CDR2 SVGAGI come from the germline V gene. Deletions cut 6 bases from V and 4 bases from J, with 17 bases between. CDR3 coding DNA: TGTGCCAGCAGACGCGGGACCCTTGGCCCAGATACGCAGTATTTT. It is translated as CASRRGTLGPDTQYF.

V gene TRBV6-1 combines with J gene TRBJ1-4; D gene unclear. Between the trimmed V and J ends, which lost 3 bases and 0 bases, there was a span of 11 bases. Germline CDR1 reads MNHNS; CDR2 reads SASEGT. The CDR3 contains 16 residues. The DNA for the CDR3 is TGTGCCAGCAGTGACCTGAGAATGGCAACTAATGAAAAACTGTTTTTT. Protein product: CASSDLRMATNEKLFF.

The chain links TRBV7-9 to TRBJ2-1, with TRBD2 identical over 9 bases. V was clipped by 5 bases and J by 7 bases; unmatched bases: 12. In germline, CDR1 is SEHNR, CDR2 FQNEAQ (reference sequence). This CDR3 comprises 16 residues. The CDR3 DNA follows: TGTGCCAGCAGCCGTCGGGCGGGAGGGCCGAGGAATGAGCAGTTCTTC. It specifies CASSRRAGGPRNEQFF. The variable domain in full, with the rest retrieved from reference TRBV7-9 and TRBJ2-1, is DTGVSQNPRHKITKRGQNVTFRCDPISEHNRLYWYRQTLGQGPEFLTYFQNEAQLEKSRLLSDRFSAERPKGSFSTLEIQRTEQGDSAMYLCASSRRAGGPRNEQFFGPGTRLTVL.

The V call is TRBV24-1, the J call TRBJ1-3; no reliable D call. Trimming removed 4 bases from V and 7 bases from J, with 10 bases in between. Germline CDR1 reads KGHDR; CDR2 reads SFDVKD. This CDR3 region has 13 residues. The CDR3 coding sequence is TGTGCCACCAGTGACCCGAACGGGAACACCATATATTTT. Amino acid sequence: CATSDPNGNTIYF.

The chain joins TRBV4-2 to TRBJ2-3; 8 bases match TRBD2. Germline-derived CDR1 and CDR2 are LGHNA and YNFKEQ. V lost 1 base to trimming and J lost 0 bases; unmatched junction nucleotides: 18. The CDR3 contains 21 residues. CDR3 sequence reads: CASSQGISGRLAQTSTDTQYF. The CDR3 DNA follows: TGTGCCAGCAGCCAAGGAATCTCCGGAAGACTAGCGCAAACTAGCACAGATACGCAGTATTTT.

A few counts support this clone. V and J are TRBV6-1 and TRBJ2-1; unclear D gene. The CDR3 is 13 residues long. Germline V gives CDR1 MNHNS, CDR2 SASEGT. V was pared by 2 bases and J by 6 bases, with 8 bases between. CDR3 sequence: CASSENRVNEQFF. Here the CDR3 DNA reads TGTGCCAGCAGTGAAAATCGTGTCAATGAGCAGTTCTTC.

Many counts were recorded for this clone. V and J are TRBV7-9 and TRBJ1-4; maybe TRBD1 (6 bases). Germline V gene data show CDR1 as SEHNR and CDR2 as FQNEAQ (reference sequence). Trimming left V 4 bases short and J 3 bases short, with 9 bases between. The CDR3 spans 14 residues. CDR3 coding DNA: TGTGCCAGCAGCTACAGGGCCGCTAATGAAAAACTGTTTTTT. Amino acids: CASSYRAANEKLFF.

The gene calls are TRBV3-1 (or the pseudogene TRBV3-2) and TRBJ1-2; 8 bases line up with TRBD1. V trimming: 2 bases; J trimming: 3 bases; junction bases outside the gene matches: 17. The CDR3 consists of 19 residues. Germline V gives CDR1 LGHDT, CDR2 YNNKEL (reference sequence). CDR3 protein: CASSQYSQLAGGADYGYTF. The CDR3, as DNA: TGTGCCAGCAGCCAATACTCCCAATTGGCAGGGGGCGCGGACTATGGCTACACCTTC.